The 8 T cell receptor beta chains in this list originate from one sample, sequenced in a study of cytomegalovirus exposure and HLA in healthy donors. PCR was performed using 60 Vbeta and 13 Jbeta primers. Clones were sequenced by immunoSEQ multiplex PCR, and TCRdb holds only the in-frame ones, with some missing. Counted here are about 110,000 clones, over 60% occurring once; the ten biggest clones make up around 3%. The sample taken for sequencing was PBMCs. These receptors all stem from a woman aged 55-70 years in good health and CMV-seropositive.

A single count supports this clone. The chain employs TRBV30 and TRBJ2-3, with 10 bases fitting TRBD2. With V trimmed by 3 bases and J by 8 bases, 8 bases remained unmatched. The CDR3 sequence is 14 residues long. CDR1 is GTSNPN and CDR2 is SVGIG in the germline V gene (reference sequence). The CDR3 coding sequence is TGTGCCTGGAGACCTAGCGGGAGCTTCGGTACGCAGTATTTT. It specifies CAWRPSGSFGTQYF.

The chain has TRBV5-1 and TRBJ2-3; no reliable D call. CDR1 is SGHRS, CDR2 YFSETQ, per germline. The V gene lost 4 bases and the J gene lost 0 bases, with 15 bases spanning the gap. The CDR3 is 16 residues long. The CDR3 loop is CASSPGRVPSTDTQYF. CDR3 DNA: TGCGCCAGCAGCCCGGGTCGAGTCCCTAGCACAGATACGCAGTATTTT. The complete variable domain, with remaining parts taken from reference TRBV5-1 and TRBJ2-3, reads KAGVTQTPRYLIKTRGQQVTLSCSPISGHRSVSWYQQTPGQGLQFLFEYFSETQRNKGNFPGRFSGRQFSNSRSEMNVSTLELGDSALYLCASSPGRVPSTDTQYFGPGTRLTVL.

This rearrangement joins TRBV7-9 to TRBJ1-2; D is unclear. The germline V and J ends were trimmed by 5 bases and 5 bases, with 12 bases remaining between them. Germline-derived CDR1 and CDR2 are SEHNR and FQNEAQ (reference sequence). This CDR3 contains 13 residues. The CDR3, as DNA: TGTGCCAGCAGCCCAGATATTAATTATGGCTACACCTTC. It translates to CASSPDINYGYTF.

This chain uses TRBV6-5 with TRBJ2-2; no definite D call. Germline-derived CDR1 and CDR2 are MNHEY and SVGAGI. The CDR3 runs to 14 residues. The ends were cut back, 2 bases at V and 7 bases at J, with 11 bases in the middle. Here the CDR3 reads CASSYGPLGGELFF. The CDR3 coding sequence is TGTGCCAGCAGTTACGGGCCCCTCGGCGGGGAGCTGTTTTTT.

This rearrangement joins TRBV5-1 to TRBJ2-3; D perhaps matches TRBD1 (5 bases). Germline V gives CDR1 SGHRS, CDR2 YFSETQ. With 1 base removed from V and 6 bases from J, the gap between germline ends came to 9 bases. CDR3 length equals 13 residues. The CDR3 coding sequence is TGCGCCAGCAGCTTGAGGGCAGGGGATACGCAGTATTTT. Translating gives CASSLRAGDTQYF.

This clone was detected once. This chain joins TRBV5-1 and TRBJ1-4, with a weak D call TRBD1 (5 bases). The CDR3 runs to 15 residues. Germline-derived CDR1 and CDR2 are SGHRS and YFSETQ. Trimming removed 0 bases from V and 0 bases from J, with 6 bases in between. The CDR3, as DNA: TGCGCCAGCAGCTTGGACAGGCCAACTAATGAAAAACTGTTTTTT. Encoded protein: CASSLDRPTNEKLFF.

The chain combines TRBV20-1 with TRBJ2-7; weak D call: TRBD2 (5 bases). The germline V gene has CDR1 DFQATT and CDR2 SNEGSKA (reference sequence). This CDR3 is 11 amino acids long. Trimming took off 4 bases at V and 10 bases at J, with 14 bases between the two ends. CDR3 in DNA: TGCAGTGCTAACCCCTGGACTCGACAGTACTTC. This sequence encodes CSANPWTRQYF.

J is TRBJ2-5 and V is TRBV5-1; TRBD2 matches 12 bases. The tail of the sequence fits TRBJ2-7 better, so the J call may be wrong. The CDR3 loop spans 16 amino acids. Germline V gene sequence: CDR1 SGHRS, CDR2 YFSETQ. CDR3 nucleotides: TGCGCCAGCAGCCCGCCCCTAGCGGGAGGGTTGGACGAGCAGTACTTC. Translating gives CASSPPLAGGLDEQYF.